Following are 20 T cell receptor beta chains from one sample sequenced in a study of tissue T cells after allogeneic stem cell transplantation. Some clones are missing from TCRdb's copy, which holds only in-frame ones; the method was immunoSEQ multiplex PCR. Of around 7,600 clones listed, 46% are singletons. The time point denotes: mouse harvest day 7 after allogeneic transplant. Mouse grafts combined 10^7 T-cell-depleted bone marrow cells with 10^6 splenic CD5+ T cells. Specimen: gut tissue. These receptors all stem from a female BALB/c mouse given C57BL/6 T cells with graft-versus-host disease after an allogeneic hematopoietic cell transplant.

This clone was counted between two and nine times. The genes are named according to mouse. The CDR3 is cut off 1 residue early in the read; its end comes from the germline J gene. The gene calls are TRBV3 and TRBJ2-7, with a possible D match to TRBD2 (6 bases). The CDR3 totals 12 residues. The germline V gene encodes CDR1 SNHLY and CDR2 FYNGKV (reference sequence). V shed 1 base and J shed 7 bases, with 8 bases lying between them. The covered CDR3 bases are TGTGCCAGCAGCTTAGAGTGGGGGGAACAGTAC. This sequence encodes CASSLEWGEQY. The whole CDR3 reads CASSLEWGEQYF. The full variable domain, its missing parts supplied by reference TRBV3 and TRBJ2-7, is GPKVLQIPSHQIIDMGQMVTLNCDPVSNHLYFYWYKQILGQQMEFLVNFYNGKVMEKSKLFKDQFSVERPDGSYFTLKIQPTALEDSAVYFCASSLEWGEQYFGPGTRLTVL.

As concerns this clone: These gene names are mouse names. The CDR3 extends 1 residue past the end of the read, so its final part is completed from the germline J gene. V is TRBV12-1 and J is TRBJ1-1; D is unresolved. This CDR3 spans 11 amino acids. V gave up 2 bases and J gave up 3 bases, with 3 bases separating them. Germline V gene lookup returns CDR1 SGHSN and CDR2 HYEKVE. The sequenced part of the CDR3 DNA is TGTGCCAGCTCTCGCGACACAGAAGTCTTC. Translated: CASSRDTEVF. The CDR3 reads in full as CASSRDTEVFF.

Remarks on this clone: Gene labels here are mouse ones. The CDR3 is cut off 1 residue early in the read; its end comes from the germline J gene. V and J are TRBV2 and TRBJ2-3; 9 positions match TRBD2. This CDR3 region has 15 residues. From germline, CDR1 is LGHNA and CDR2 YSYQKL. V lost 2 bases, J lost 3 bases, and 3 bases stayed unmatched. CDR3 amino acids: CASSQPDWGAETLYF. The CDR3 bases that were read are TGTGCCAGCAGCCAACCCGACTGGGGGGCAGAAACGCTGTAT.

As for this clone: Gene names and germline refer to mouse. From the germline J gene comes the end of the CDR3, since the read stops 1 residue before it. The sample contains more than one DNA sequence encoding this CDR3. The rearrangement uses TRBV12-1 and TRBJ2-3; 11 bases map to TRBD2. J was trimmed by 1 base and V by 0 bases; bases with no gene match: 5. CDR1 is SGHSN and CDR2 is HYEKVE in the germline V gene. The CDR3 extends over 17 amino acids. CDR3 loop: CASSLDWGGRGAETLYF. The DNA read from the CDR3 is TGTGCCAGCTCTCTCGACTGGGGGGGGCGGGGTGCAGAAACGCTGTAT.

Notes on this clone: Each gene name is a mouse one. Read sequence stops 1 residue before the CDR3 end, and the germline J gene provides the missing end. This chain links TRBV3 with TRBJ1-4, with 12 bases aligning to TRBD1. Germline V lookup: CDR1 SNHLY, CDR2 FYNGKV (reference sequence). With V trimmed by 4 bases and J by 7 bases, 4 bases remained unmatched. The CDR3 is made up of 15 amino acids. CDR3 DNA, as far as it was read: TGTGCCAGCAGCTGGGACAGGGGGCACGGCGAAAGATTATTT. Residues: CASSWDRGHGERLF. The entire CDR3 sequence reads CASSWDRGHGERLFF.

About this clone itself: Germline and genes: mouse. CDR3 protein: CASSYRQNTLYF. The CDR3 bases that were read are TGTGCCAGCAGCTATAGACAAAACACCTTGTAC. V usage is TRBV4 and J usage is TRBJ2-4; no reliable D call. Read data end 1 residue before the CDR3 end; the end is taken from the germline J gene. Trimming pared 3 bases from V and 3 bases from J, leaving 4 bases between. This CDR3 comprises 12 residues. CDR1 and CDR2 (germline): LGHDT, YNNKQL (reference sequence). Full variable domain (rest looked up from reference TRBV4 and TRBJ2-4): ETAVFQTPNYHVTQVGNEVSFNCKQTLGHDTMYWYKQDSKKLLKIMFSYNNKQLIVNETVPRRFSPQSSDKAHLNLRIKSVEPEDSAVYLCASSYRQNTLYFGAGTRLSVL.

Note on this clone: Gene names and germline refer to mouse. Read data end 1 residue before the CDR3 end; the end is taken from the germline J gene. The chain combines TRBV26 with TRBJ2-3; 9 bases are shared with TRBD2. CDR1 and CDR2 (germline): KGHPV, FQNQEV (reference sequence). V shed 6 bases and J 3 bases; nucleotides not matched to a gene: 4. The CDR3 contains 14 residues. The part of the CDR3 DNA that was read is TGTGCCAGCAGCCCGACTGGGGGCGCAGAAACGCTGTAT. Protein: CASSPTGGAETLY. The complete CDR3 sequence is CASSPTGGAETLYF. The full variable domain, with the rest looked up from reference TRBV26 and TRBJ2-3, is NSKVIQTPRYLVKGQGQKAKMRCIPEKGHPVVFWYQQNKNNEFKFLINFQNQEVLQQIDMTEKRFSAECPSNSPCSLEIQSSEAGDSALYLCASSPTGGAETLYFGSGTRLTVL.

On this clone itself: Mouse germline and gene names are used. CDR3 DNA (partial): TGCTCCAGCAGTCAAGCGGAGGGCACCTTGTAC. As protein: CSSSQAEGTLY. The full CDR3 protein reads CSSSQAEGTLYF. The chain employs TRBV23 and TRBJ2-4; TRBD1, the table's D call, lacks a check against the DNA. Sequencing ends 1 residue short of the CDR3 end; the germline J gene provides the rest. This CDR3 comprises 12 residues. The germline V gene has CDR1 KGHTA and CDR2 FQNQQP. The full variable domain, completed using reference TRBV23 and TRBJ2-4, is DAAVTQKPRYLIKMKGQEAEMKCIPEKGHTAVFWYQQKQSKELKFLIYFQNQQPLDQIDMVKERFSAVCPSSSLCSLGIRTCEAEDSALYLCSSSQAEGTLYFGAGTRLSVL.

This clone was detected only a few times. Gene names denote mouse genes. The read ends 1 residue early relative to the CDR3; the germline J gene fills the gap. The rearrangement joins TRBV24 to TRBJ2-7; weak D call: TRBD1 (5 bases). The germline V and J ends were trimmed by 8 bases and 3 bases, with 14 bases remaining between them. This CDR3 spans 13 amino acids. Germline V gene lookup returns CDR1 KGHTA and CDR2 FRNEEI. CDR3 in amino acids: CASGPRTIYEQYF. CDR3 DNA, as far as it was read: TGTGCCAGCGGACCCCGGACAATCTATGAACAGTAC.

Points on this clone: The gene names here belong to mouse. The read finishes 1 residue shy of the CDR3 end, and the germline J gene is used to complete it. The V gene is TRBV5, the J gene TRBJ1-5; TRBD1 matches 7 bases. Trimming cost V 1 base and J 7 bases; bases outside gene matches: 1. The CDR3 is 13 amino acids. Germline CDR1 and CDR2: LGHNA and YNLKQL (reference sequence). CDR3 amino acids: CASSQAGGQAPLF. Partial CDR3 DNA: TGTGCCAGCAGCCAAGCAGGGGGACAGGCTCCGCTT.

Of note for this clone: The genes and germline here are from mouse. Sequencing ends 1 residue short of the CDR3 end; the germline J gene provides the rest. J is TRBJ1-1 and V is TRBV26; D possibly corresponds to TRBD1 (5 bases). Germline V gene sequence: CDR1 KGHPV, CDR2 FQNQEV (reference sequence). The CDR3 consists of 13 residues. The V end was cut by 0 bases, the J end by 5 bases, with 7 bases between. The sequenced CDR3 bases are TGTGCCAGCAGTCTGTCGGCAGGGACAGAAGTCTTC. Translated, it gives CASSLSAGTEVF. From start to end, the CDR3 is CASSLSAGTEVFF. Full variable domain (missing parts from reference TRBV26 and TRBJ1-1): NSKVIQTPRYLVKGQGQKAKMRCIPEKGHPVVFWYQQNKNNEFKFLINFQNQEVLQQIDMTEKRFSAECPSNSPCSLEIQSSEAGDSALYLCASSLSAGTEVFFGKGTRLTVV.

With regard to this clone: Gene names follow the mouse nomenclature. Read data end 1 residue before the CDR3 end; the end is taken from the germline J gene. The identical CDR3 is also encoded by other nucleotide sequences in the sample. This chain connects TRBV26 to TRBJ2-4; D call uncertain. CDR1 is KGHPV and CDR2 is FQNQEV in the germline V gene (reference sequence). V was cut by 3 bases and J by 0 bases, with 4 bases left in between. This CDR3 spans 13 amino acids. The DNA read from the CDR3 is TGTGCCAGCAGTCTTAATAGTCAAAACACCTTGTAC. This sequence encodes CASSLNSQNTLY. The complete CDR3 reads CASSLNSQNTLYF.

To note about this clone: Gene labels here are mouse ones. Read data end 1 residue before the CDR3 end; the end is taken from the germline J gene. The V call is TRBV13-2, the J call TRBJ2-2, with D perhaps matching TRBD2 (7 bases). CDR1 NNHNN and CDR2 SYGAGS come from the germline V gene (reference sequence). Trimming removed 2 bases at V and 3 bases at J, with 14 bases between. The CDR3 loop spans 16 amino acids. CDR3 in amino acids: CASGEPRGADTGQLYF. Partial CDR3 DNA: TGTGCCAGCGGTGAGCCGAGGGGGGCGGACACCGGGCAGCTCTAC.

For this clone: Gene names are the mouse ones. The read halts 1 residue ahead of the CDR3 end, with the missing end drawn from the germline J gene. The chain combines TRBV12-1 with TRBJ1-4; D is possibly TRBD1 (6 bases). Trimming pared 4 bases from V and 0 bases from J, leaving 8 bases between. Germline V gives CDR1 SGHSN, CDR2 HYEKVE. This CDR3 contains 14 residues. CDR3 DNA, as far as it was read: TGTGCCAGCTCCCGGACAGTTTCCAACGAAAGATTATTT. It encodes CASSRTVSNERLF. The CDR3 as a whole reads CASSRTVSNERLFF.

A word on this clone: The gene symbols are mouse symbols. Partial CDR3 DNA: TGTGCCTGGGTGACTGGGGATGAACAGTAC. This translates into CAWVTGDEQY. The CDR3 in full is CAWVTGDEQYF. This chain joins TRBV31 and TRBJ2-7; TRBD2 matches at 8 bases. The read terminates 1 residue ahead of where the CDR3 ends, so the germline J gene completes it. V lost 5 bases to trimming and J lost 5 bases; unmatched junction nucleotides: 2. Germline V gives CDR1 GKSSPN, CDR2 SITVG. CDR3 length equals 11 residues. The full variable domain, completed using reference TRBV31 and TRBJ2-7, is AQTIHQWPVAEIKAVGSPLSLGCTIKGKSSPNLYWYWQATGGTLQQLFYSITVGQVESVVQLNLSASRPKDDQFILSTEKLLLSHSGFYLCAWVTGDEQYFGPGTRLTVL.

As to this clone: Genes here carry mouse names. The read gets to within 1 residue of the CDR3 end, and the germline J gene fills in the rest. This chain joins TRBV15 and TRBJ2-1, with 11 nucleotides matching TRBD2. V shed 4 bases, J shed 3 bases, and the junction held 2 bases outside the gene matches. Germline assignment: CDR1 SGHND and CDR2 FRSKSL. The CDR3 totals 15 residues. CDR3 loop: CASSSGTGGYAEQFF. The CDR3 bases that were read are TGTGCCAGCAGTTCCGGGACTGGGGGCTATGCTGAGCAGTTC. Supplemented by reference TRBV15 and TRBJ2-1, the full variable domain reads DAGVTQTPRHEVAEKGQTIILKCEPVSGHNDLFWYRQTKIQGLELLSYFRSKSLMEDGGAFKDRFKAEMLNSSFSTLKIQPTEPKDSAVYLCASSSGTGGYAEQFFGPGTRLTVL.

To note about this clone: Mouse gene names and germline throughout. The CDR3 end falls 1 residue outside the read, so it is completed with the germline J gene. This sequence joins TRBV4 and TRBJ2-1, with 11 nucleotides matching TRBD2. Germline values: CDR1 LGHDT, CDR2 YNNKQL (reference sequence). The CDR3 is 16 residues long. V was clipped by 5 bases and J by 0 bases; unmatched bases: 3. The CDR3 sequence: CASSAGLGVNYAEQFF. Partial CDR3 DNA: TGTGCCAGCAGCGCGGGACTGGGGGTTAACTATGCTGAGCAGTTC.

Comment on this clone: Gene and germline names: mouse. Coverage ceases 1 residue before the CDR3 finishes, and the germline J gene fills in the end. V is TRBV3 and J is TRBJ1-1, with 8 positions matching TRBD1. There are 13 residues in the CDR3. V trimming: 4 bases; J trimming: 6 bases; junction bases outside the gene matches: 4. From germline, CDR1 is SNHLY and CDR2 FYNGKV (reference sequence). The CDR3 protein is CASSSGGASEVFF. The covered CDR3 bases are TGTGCCAGCAGCTCAGGGGGCGCGTCAGAAGTCTTC.

For this clone: Any gene name here is a mouse gene name. The CDR3 end lies 1 residue beyond the end of the read and is filled in from the germline J gene. The genes are TRBV12-2 and TRBJ2-1, with D maybe TRBD1 (5 bases). V shed 0 bases and J shed 3 bases, with 11 bases lying between them. There are 15 residues in the CDR3. The germline V gene has CDR1 SGHLS and CDR2 HYDKME. Incomplete CDR3 DNA: TGTGCCAGCTCTCTCGACCCAGGGTCCTATGCTGAGCAGTTC. This sequence encodes CASSLDPGSYAEQF. The entire CDR3 sequence reads CASSLDPGSYAEQFF.

This clone was observed a few times. Germline and genes here are mouse. CDR3 protein: CASRTGGGSAETLYF. CDR3 DNA (partial): TGTGCAAGCAGAACTGGGGGGGGTAGTGCAGAAACGCTGTAT. This rearrangement joins TRBV16 to TRBJ2-3; 10 bases map to TRBD2. Sequencing ends 1 residue short of the CDR3 end; the germline J gene provides the rest. The CDR3 is 15 residues long. V dropped 6 bases and J dropped 0; count of bases not matched to a gene: 3. In germline, CDR1 is SGHSA, CDR2 FRNQAP.